Presented here are 20 T cell receptor beta chains from one specimen sequenced in a study of blood T cells in healthy people across ages. With a J-beta primer mix and a sample-barcoded 5' primer, a second PCR ran about 7 to 12 cycles. TCRdb re-called the 5' RACE reads with MiXCR, one entry per CDR3 protein. Of about 600,000 distinct CDR3 sequences listed, 45% to 55% are singletons. Sample: blood. The receptors were gathered from an older man in good health.

As concerns this clonotype: One end of the junction fails to match germline, which may point to a read error. This rearrangement joins TRBV12-3 or TRBV12-4 to TRBJ2-1, with D perhaps TRBD1 (6 bases). The CDR3 is 15 residues long. The CDR3 DNA reads TGTGCCAGCAGTCCGCGCCGGGACACCAGTCGTGAGCAGCTCTTC. This encodes CASSPRRDTSREQLF.

This clonotype showed up just a few times. The chain carries TRBV2 and TRBJ2-4; 8 positions agree with TRBD1. Trimming took 2 bases from V and 2 from J; bases not matched to a gene: 8. This CDR3 comprises 17 residues. Germline V gene data show CDR1 as SNHLY and CDR2 as FYNNEI. Here the CDR3 reads CASSEQGAVGTKNIQYF. The CDR3 DNA follows: TGTGCCAGCAGTGAACAGGGGGCCGTCGGGACCAAAAACATTCAGTACTTC.

This clonotype was counted only a few times. This sequence joins TRBV6-2 or TRBV6-3 and TRBJ1-1; D is unclear. The CDR3 runs to 12 residues. CDR1 and CDR2 from the germline V gene are MNHEY and SVGEGT. V was shortened by 4 bases and J by 8 bases, with 11 bases between the two germline ends. CDR3 DNA: TGTGCCAGCAGTTCATATACCCCGGAAGCTTTCTTT. Encoded protein: CASSSYTPEAFF.

A few counts support this clonotype. This rearrangement joins TRBV28 to TRBJ2-3; TRBD2 agrees at 10 bases. CDR1 and CDR2 from the germline V gene are MDHEN and SYDVKM. The CDR3 totals 16 residues. V was clipped by 6 bases and J by 4 bases; unmatched bases: 10. The CDR3 spells CASRRTTSGNADTQYF. The DNA of the CDR3 is TGTGCCAGCAGACGAACAACTAGCGGGAACGCAGATACGCAGTATTTT.

This chain uses TRBV10-3 with TRBJ2-5; TRBD1 agrees at 8 bases. With 6 bases clipped from V and 1 base from J, the junction kept 7 bases outside the gene matches. Germline lookup yields CDR1 ENHRY and CDR2 SYGVKD. The CDR3 is made up of 15 amino acids. The CDR3 nucleotides read TGTGCCATCAGCGGGACAGGCTCATTCCAAGAGACCCAGTACTTC. Its protein product is CAISGTGSFQETQYF.

The V and J genes are TRBV7-2 and TRBJ2-2, with 10 bases matching TRBD1. The CDR3 is made up of 16 amino acids. V was clipped by 3 bases and J by 4 bases; unmatched bases: 5. Germline CDR1 reads SGHTA; CDR2 reads FQGNSA. Here the CDR3 reads CASSFRTGGSTGELFF. CDR3 in DNA: TGTGCCAGCAGCTTCAGGACAGGGGGTAGCACCGGGGAGCTGTTTTTT.

Comment on this clonotype: A much larger clone sits a single nucleotide away, making a read error possible. This chain links TRBV6-5 with TRBJ2-1; 7 nucleotides line up with TRBD2. This CDR3 has 15 amino acids. Germline loops: CDR1 MNHEY, CDR2 SVGAGI. CDR3 DNA sequence: TGTGCCAGCAGTTCGAGCGGGACCTCCTACAATGGGCAGTTCTTC. Residues: CASSSSGTSYNGQFF.

The chain links TRBV7-2 to TRBJ2-3; TRBD2 aligns across 12 bases. There are 17 residues in the CDR3. Germline values: CDR1 SGHTA, CDR2 FQGNSA. V dropped 4 bases and J dropped 3; count of bases not matched to a gene: 8. The CDR3, as DNA: TGTGCCAGCAGCTCATTAGGACTAGCGGGAACAACAGATACGCAGTATTTT. It codes for CASSSLGLAGTTDTQYF.

The chain combines TRBV30 with TRBJ1-5, with a possible D match to TRBD1 (6 bases). The germline gives CDR1 GTSNPN, CDR2 SVGIG (reference sequence). The CDR3 is 16 amino acids. The V and J ends lost 3 bases and 6 bases respectively, with 21 bases between them. CDR3 bases: TGTGCCTGGAGGGCAGCCGGGACTCTGGACAGTCAGCCCCAGCATTTT. Its protein is CAWRAAGTLDSQPQHF.

V usage is TRBV7-2 and J usage is TRBJ2-7; D is unresolved. The CDR3 loop spans 15 amino acids. Looked up from germline, CDR1 is SGHTA and CDR2 is FQGNSA. With 4 bases removed from V and 2 bases from J, the gap between germline ends came to 15 bases. The CDR3 loop is CASSSRAPGPYEQYF. The CDR3 bases are TGTGCCAGCAGCTCCCGGGCCCCAGGACCCTACGAGCAGTACTTC.

The chain combines TRBV15 with TRBJ2-7; 12 bases line up with TRBD1. CDR1 and CDR2 (germline): LNHNV, YYDKDF (reference sequence). Trimming took 3 bases from V and 6 from J; bases not matched to a gene: 6. The CDR3 totals 15 residues. This CDR3 reads CATSRAGQGACEQYF. Written as DNA, the CDR3 is TGTGCCACCAGCAGGGCGGGACAGGGGGCTTGCGAGCAGTACTTC.

The CDR3 sequence: CSARDQGKGSYEQYF. The CDR3 DNA reads TGCAGTGCTAGAGATCAGGGTAAGGGGTCCTACGAGCAGTACTTC. The chain employs TRBV20-1 and TRBJ2-7, with D maybe TRBD1 (5 bases). V dropped 0 bases and J dropped 1 base, with 13 bases sitting between them. CDR1 is DFQATT, CDR2 SNEGSKA, per germline (reference sequence). The CDR3 spans 15 residues.

Details on this clonotype: The junction departs from the called germline gene at one end, perhaps through a read error. The chain links TRBV20-1 to TRBJ1-5; D is unclear. CDR1 and CDR2 (germline): DFQATT, SNEGSKA (reference sequence). The length of the CDR3 is 14 residues. The CDR3 reads CSARGHSSNLPQHF. CDR3 DNA: TGCAGTGCTAGAGGACACTCTAGCAATCTGCCCCAGCATTTT.

This clonotype showed up just a few times. The chain carries TRBV7-2 and TRBJ2-3; a possible D gene is TRBD2 (6 bases). In germline, CDR1 is SGHTA, CDR2 FQGNSA. CDR3 size: 15 residues. V was shortened by 4 bases and J by 3 bases, with 14 bases between the two germline ends. The CDR3 coding sequence is TGTGCCAGCAGCTACCGGGACTGGCAAACAGATACGCAGTATTTT. Translation: CASSYRDWQTDTQYF.

The gene calls are TRBV12-3 or TRBV12-4 and TRBJ2-3; D is perhaps TRBD1 or TRBD2 (7 bases each). The CDR3 is made up of 14 amino acids. Between the trimmed V and J ends, which lost 3 bases and 5 bases, there was a span of 12 bases. The CDR3 DNA sequence: TGTGCCAGCAGTTTCAGGGGGGGCGGAGATACGCAGTATTTT. This translates into CASSFRGGGDTQYF.

The chain combines TRBV20-1 with TRBJ2-6, with unresolved D. The CDR3 contains 13 residues. Germline V gene sequence: CDR1 DFQATT, CDR2 SNEGSKA (reference sequence). Trimming took off 7 bases at V and 0 bases at J, with 7 bases between the two ends. CDR3 sequence: CSGSPSGANVLTF. CDR3 bases: TGCAGTGGTAGTCCCTCTGGGGCCAACGTCCTGACTTTC.

This clonotype was detected only a few times. The V and J genes are TRBV6-2 or TRBV6-3 and TRBJ2-7; TRBD1 agrees at 9 bases. With V trimmed by 5 bases and J by 2 bases, 13 bases remained unmatched. This CDR3 is 17 amino acids long. Looked up from germline, CDR1 is MNHEY and CDR2 is SVGEGT. Written as DNA, the CDR3 is TGTGCCAGCAGTCCAACCTACAGGGGGCAATCCGCCTACGAGCAGTACTTC. Translation: CASSPTYRGQSAYEQYF.

The V call is TRBV7-2, the J call TRBJ1-4; 9 bases fit TRBD1. V lost 4 bases, J lost 6 bases, and 6 bases stayed unmatched. The CDR3 totals 15 residues. Germline CDR1 is SGHTA and CDR2 is FQGNSA. The CDR3 protein is CASSSRTGVYEKLFF. The CDR3 DNA reads as TGTGCCAGCAGCTCCCGGACAGGGGTGTATGAAAAACTGTTTTTT.

In its sample, this clonotype was seen a few times. The chain couples TRBV20-1 to TRBJ2-7, with a possible D match to TRBD1 (6 bases). Per the germline V gene, CDR1 is DFQATT and CDR2 is SNEGSKA (reference sequence). V lost 3 bases to trimming and J lost 1 base, with 13 bases between them. The CDR3 contains 14 residues. CDR3 DNA sequence: TGCAGTGCTAGCCGCGGCACAGGGTCCTACGAGCAGTACTTC. Protein: CSASRGTGSYEQYF.

To note about this clonotype: A clone one base away is much larger, so this may be a read error. V gene TRBV6-5 combines with J gene TRBJ2-2; D is unclear. The CDR3 is 17 amino acids. The germline V gene encodes CDR1 MNHEY and CDR2 SVGAGI. This chain's CDR3 is CASSYSRLPLNAGELFF. CDR3 DNA sequence: TGTGCCAGCAGTTACTCGAGGCTGCCCTTGAACGCCGGGGAGCTGTTTTTT.